This T cell receptor (beta chain) was sequenced in a study of blood T cell repertoires in COVID-19. Study background: The origin of the acute and convalescent COVID-19 samples was the United States, Italy and Spain. PBMCs, B-cell-depleted T cells, or T cells provided the cDNA or gDNA that made up the material.

This clone was seen only once. Original data processing: Using reference gene primer amplification, nucleated cell counts were estimated. Here immunoSEQ multiplex PCR was the method, and the copy in TCRdb shows in-frame clones only, minus some. The V and J calls and clone size come from that table; D and trimming were worked out from the DNA. The sample contains almost 55,000 clones, less than 95% of which appear only once. CDR3 length: 18 residues. Germline trimming cut 5 bases from V and 3 bases from J; bases unmatched to any gene: 17. Germline-derived CDR1 and CDR2 are SGHVS and FQNEAQ. Sequencing used peripheral blood. This sequence joins TRBV7-8 and TRBJ1-1; 8 bases map to TRBD1. The clonotype originates from a woman in her thirties or forties with active COVID-19. The CDR3 bases are TGTGCCAGCAGCAGATCAGGGGGCTTCCGGTATCTGGACACTGAAGCTTTCTTT. Amino acid sequence: CASSRSGGFRYLDTEAFF.